This TCR beta chain was documented in a study of CD8+CD57+ T cells in acquired aplastic anemia. About the study: Sorted CD4+ and CD8+ cells yielded about 3 ug of DNA on average. Where healthy donors were concerned, CD4+ cells averaged about 10 million reads. Findings and limits, study-wide: No significant patient-versus-control difference appeared in CD8+ Simpson's diversity. Roughly 27 sequences, all CD8+ CDR3, were shared between patients and controls.

V lost 2 bases, J lost 4 bases, and 14 bases lay in between. The CDR3 has 14 amino acids. Germline CDR1 SQVTM, CDR2 ANQGSEA. For CDR3 and TCR beta VDJ profiling, genomic DNA was the template used. From the reads, TCRdb called clonotypes with MiXCR, one entry per CDR3 protein. The sample yields 33,000 or so distinct CDR3 sequences, roughly 77% seen once. On this clonotype: As yet, its antigen is unknown.

This receptor was obtained from a human donor in good health, serving as a control. Sequenced: sorted CD4+, CD8+, or CD8+CD57+ T cells (not recorded which) from PBMCs. The chain joins TRBV29-1 to TRBJ1-1; D possibly corresponds to TRBD1 (5 bases). CDR3 region: CSVESQGVGTEAFF. The DNA for the CDR3 is TGCAGCGTTGAAAGTCAGGGAGTGGGCACTGAAGCTTTCTTT.